These 9 T cell receptor beta chains share one sample of origin, sequenced in a study of blood T cell repertoires in COVID-19. Only in-frame clones appear in the TCRdb table, and some are missing; sequencing was by immunoSEQ multiplex PCR. The sample shows roughly 170,000 clones, 79% of them seen only once. The source material was peripheral blood. All receptors come from a woman aged 60-75 years with COVID-19, enrolled during active disease.

The J gene is TRBJ2-2, the V gene TRBV7-3; TRBD2 is a possible D gene (7 bases). The CDR3 covers 16 residues. Trimming stripped 5 bases from V and 2 bases from J, with 15 bases between. Germline V CDR1 and CDR2: SGHTA, FQGTGA. The CDR3 DNA sequence: TGTGCCAGCAGCCAGGGGCTAGCGGAAAACACCGGGGAGCTGTTTTTT. Residues: CASSQGLAENTGELFF.

The genes are TRBV6-5 and TRBJ1-5; tentative D call: TRBD1 (6 bases). V gave up 11 bases and J gave up 1 base, with 12 bases separating them. This CDR3 contains 13 residues. Germline V gives CDR1 MNHEY, CDR2 SVGAGI. In DNA, the CDR3 is TGTGCCGGGGGCAGGGCAAGCAATCAGCCCCAGCATTTT. Translating gives CAGGRASNQPQHF.

The sample holds a few counts of this clone. This chain connects TRBV15 to TRBJ2-1, with 11 nucleotides matching TRBD2. The CDR3 extends over 17 amino acids. Per germline, CDR1 LNHNV and CDR2 YYDKDF (reference sequence). J gave up 4 bases and V 3 bases, and 8 bases lay outside the gene matches. The CDR3 nucleotides are TGTGCCACCAGCAGGGGACTAGCGGCAAGACCATACAATGAGCAGTTCTTC. Translated: CATSRGLAARPYNEQFF.

CDR3 nucleotides: TGTGCCAGGGAGGCGGTAATGGCGGGAGGATGGGTGTACTTC. It encodes CAREAVMAGGWVYF. The chain is built from TRBV7-3 and TRBJ2-7, with 8 bases aligning to TRBD2. Germline V gene data show CDR1 as SGHTA and CDR2 as FQGTGA. The CDR3 loop spans 14 amino acids. Trimming at V came to 9 bases and at J to 12 bases, leaving 19 bases not matched to a gene.

Only a few counts were recorded for this clone. This sequence joins TRBV27 and TRBJ2-7, with a possible D match to TRBD2 (6 bases). Germline CDR1 and CDR2: MNHEY and SMNVEV (reference sequence). V gave up 2 bases and J gave up 5 bases, with 10 bases separating them. This CDR3 has 13 residues. In nucleotides, the CDR3 is TGTGCCAGCAGTTTACTCGGGAGAGACGAGCAGTACTTC. Its protein product is CASSLLGRDEQYF.

This chain links TRBV7-8 with TRBJ2-5, with unresolved D. The germline gives CDR1 SGHVS, CDR2 FQNEAQ. The CDR3 consists of 14 residues. The V gene lost 4 bases and the J gene lost 4 bases, with 13 bases spanning the gap. The CDR3 is CASSSAFTRETQYF. In DNA, the CDR3 is TGTGCCAGCAGCTCAGCCTTCACTCGAGAGACCCAGTACTTC.

CDR3 sequence reads: CASRLQGANEQFF. The CDR3 DNA is TGTGCCAGCAGACTACAGGGGGCGAATGAGCAGTTCTTC. The V call is TRBV12-3 or TRBV12-4, the J call TRBJ2-1, with 9 bases identical to TRBD1. The V and J ends lost 6 bases and 7 bases, in that order; junction bases with no gene match: 4. The CDR3 runs 13 residues.

The chain employs TRBV29-1 and TRBJ2-7; perhaps TRBD1 as D (5 bases). This CDR3 spans 12 amino acids. With 3 bases removed from V and 6 bases from J, the gap between germline ends came to 12 bases. Germline CDR1 and CDR2: SQVTM and ANQGSEA. This CDR3 is CSVDGAGVEQYF. The CDR3 nucleotides are TGCAGCGTTGATGGGGCCGGCGTCGAGCAGTACTTC.

The chain uses TRBV10-3 and TRBJ2-3; possibly TRBD2 for D (6 bases). Germline V gene sequence: CDR1 ENHRY, CDR2 SYGVKD. Trimming took 6 bases from V and 3 from J, leaving 22 bases between them. The CDR3 runs to 17 residues. CDR3 in DNA: TGTGCCATCAGCGAAGTTTCCGGGGGAGGAGTAACAGATACGCAGTATTTT. Translated, it gives CAISEVSGGGVTDTQYF.